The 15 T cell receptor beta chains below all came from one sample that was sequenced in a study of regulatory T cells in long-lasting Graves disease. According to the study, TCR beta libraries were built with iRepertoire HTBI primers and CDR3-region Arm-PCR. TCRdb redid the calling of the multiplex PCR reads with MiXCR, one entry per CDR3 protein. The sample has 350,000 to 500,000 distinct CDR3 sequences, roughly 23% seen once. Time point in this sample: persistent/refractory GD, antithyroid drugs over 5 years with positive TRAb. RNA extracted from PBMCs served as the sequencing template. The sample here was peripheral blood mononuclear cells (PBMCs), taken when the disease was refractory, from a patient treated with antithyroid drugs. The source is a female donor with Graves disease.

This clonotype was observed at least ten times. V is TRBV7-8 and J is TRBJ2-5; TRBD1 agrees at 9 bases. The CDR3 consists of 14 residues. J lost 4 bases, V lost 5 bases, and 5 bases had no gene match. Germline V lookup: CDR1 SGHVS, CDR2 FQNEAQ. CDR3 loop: CASSQETGGETQYF. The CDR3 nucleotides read TGTGCCAGCAGCCAAGAGACAGGGGGAGAGACCCAGTACTTC. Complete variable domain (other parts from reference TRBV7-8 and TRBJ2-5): GAGVSQSPRYKVAKRGQDVALRCDPISGHVSLFWYQQALGQGPEFLTYFQNEAQLDKSGLPSDRFFAERPEGSVSTLKIQRTQQEDSAVYLCASSQETGGETQYFGPGTRLLVL.

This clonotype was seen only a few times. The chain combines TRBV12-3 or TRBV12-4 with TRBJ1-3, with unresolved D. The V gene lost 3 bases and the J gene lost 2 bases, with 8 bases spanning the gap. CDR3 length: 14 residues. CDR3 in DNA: TGTGCCAGCAGTTTCGCGGCAGCTGGAAACACCATATATTTT. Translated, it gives CASSFAAAGNTIYF.

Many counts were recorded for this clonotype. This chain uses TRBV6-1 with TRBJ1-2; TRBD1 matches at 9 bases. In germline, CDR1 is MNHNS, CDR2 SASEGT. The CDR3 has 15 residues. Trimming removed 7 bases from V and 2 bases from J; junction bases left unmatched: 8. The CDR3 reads CASTSRTGDNYGYTF. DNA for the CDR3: TGTGCCAGCACCAGTAGGACAGGGGACAACTATGGCTACACCTTC.

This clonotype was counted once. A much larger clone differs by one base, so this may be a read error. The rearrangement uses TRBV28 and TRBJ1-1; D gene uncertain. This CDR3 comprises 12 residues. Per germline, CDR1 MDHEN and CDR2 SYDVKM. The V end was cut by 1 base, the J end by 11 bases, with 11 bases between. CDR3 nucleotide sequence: TGTGCCAGCAGTTTATACGACGGGGAGGCTTTCTTT. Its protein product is CASSLYDGEAFF.

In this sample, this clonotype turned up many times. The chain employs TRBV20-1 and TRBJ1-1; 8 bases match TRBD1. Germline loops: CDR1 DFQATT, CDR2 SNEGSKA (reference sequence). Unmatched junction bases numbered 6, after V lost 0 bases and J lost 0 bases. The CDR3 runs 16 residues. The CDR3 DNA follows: TGCAGTGCTAGAGATACGGCAGGGGGCCTGAACACTGAAGCTTTCTTT. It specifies CSARDTAGGLNTEAFF.

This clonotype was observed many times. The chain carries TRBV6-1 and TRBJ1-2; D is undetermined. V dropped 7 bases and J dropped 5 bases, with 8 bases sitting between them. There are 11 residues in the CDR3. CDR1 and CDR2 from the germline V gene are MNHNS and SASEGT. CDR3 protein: CASNGIYGYTF. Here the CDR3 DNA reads TGTGCCAGCAATGGGATTTATGGCTACACCTTC.

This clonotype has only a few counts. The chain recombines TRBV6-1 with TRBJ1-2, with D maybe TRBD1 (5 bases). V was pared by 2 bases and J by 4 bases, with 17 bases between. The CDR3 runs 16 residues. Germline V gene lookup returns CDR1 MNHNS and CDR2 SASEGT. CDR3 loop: CASSELPRAGFYGYTF. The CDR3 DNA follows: TGTGCCAGCAGTGAACTCCCCAGGGCTGGATTCTATGGCTACACCTTC.

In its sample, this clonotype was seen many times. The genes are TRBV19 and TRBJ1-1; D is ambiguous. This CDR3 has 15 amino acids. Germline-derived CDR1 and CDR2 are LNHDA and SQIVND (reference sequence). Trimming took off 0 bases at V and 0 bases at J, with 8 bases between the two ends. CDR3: CASSIEGSMNTEAFF. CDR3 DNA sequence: TGTGCCAGTAGTATAGAGGGGAGCATGAACACTGAAGCTTTCTTT.

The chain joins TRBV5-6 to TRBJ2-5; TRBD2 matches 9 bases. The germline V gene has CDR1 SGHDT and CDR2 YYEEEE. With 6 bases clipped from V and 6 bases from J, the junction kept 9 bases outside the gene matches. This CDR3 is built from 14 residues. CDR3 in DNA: TGTGCCAGCAACGGGCGGGAGGGCCCGAAGACCCAGTACTTC. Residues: CASNGREGPKTQYF.

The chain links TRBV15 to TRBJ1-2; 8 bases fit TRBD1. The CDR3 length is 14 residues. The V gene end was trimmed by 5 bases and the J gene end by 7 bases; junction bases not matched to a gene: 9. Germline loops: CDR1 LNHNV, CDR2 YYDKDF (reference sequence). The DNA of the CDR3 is TGTGCCACCAGCGGACAGGGTCTTTCCTCTGGCTACACCTTC. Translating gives CATSGQGLSSGYTF.

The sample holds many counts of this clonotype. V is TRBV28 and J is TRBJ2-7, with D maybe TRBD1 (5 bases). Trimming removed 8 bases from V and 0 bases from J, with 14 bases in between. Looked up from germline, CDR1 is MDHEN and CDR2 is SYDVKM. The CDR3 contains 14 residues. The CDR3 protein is CASYGQGSSYEQYF. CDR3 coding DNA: TGTGCCAGCTACGGTCAGGGCAGCTCCTACGAGCAGTACTTC. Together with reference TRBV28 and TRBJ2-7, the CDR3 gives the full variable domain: DVKVTQSSRYLVKRTGEKVFLECVQDMDHENMFWYRQDPGLGLRLIYFSYDVKMKEKGDIPEGYSVSREKKERFSLILESASTNQTSMYLCASYGQGSSYEQYFGPGTRLTVT.

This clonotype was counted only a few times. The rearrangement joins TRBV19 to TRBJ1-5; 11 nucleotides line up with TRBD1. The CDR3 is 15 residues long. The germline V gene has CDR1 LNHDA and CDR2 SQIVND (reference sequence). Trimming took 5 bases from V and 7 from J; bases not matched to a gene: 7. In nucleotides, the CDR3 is TGTGCCAGTAGTTTGAGGACAGGGGGCATGCAGCCCCAGCATTTT. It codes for CASSLRTGGMQPQHF.

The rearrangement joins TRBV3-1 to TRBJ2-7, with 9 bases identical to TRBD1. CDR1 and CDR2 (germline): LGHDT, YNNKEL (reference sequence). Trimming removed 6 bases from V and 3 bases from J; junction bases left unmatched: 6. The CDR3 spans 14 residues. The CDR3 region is CASSRTGEIYEQYF. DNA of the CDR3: TGTGCCAGCAGTCGGACAGGGGAGATCTACGAGCAGTACTTC.

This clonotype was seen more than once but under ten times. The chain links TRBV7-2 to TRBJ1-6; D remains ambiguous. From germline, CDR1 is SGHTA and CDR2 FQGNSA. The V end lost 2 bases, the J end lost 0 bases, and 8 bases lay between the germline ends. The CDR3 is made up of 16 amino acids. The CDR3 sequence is CASSLIFDSYNSPLHF. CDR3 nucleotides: TGTGCCAGCAGCTTAATCTTTGACTCCTATAATTCACCCCTCCACTTT.

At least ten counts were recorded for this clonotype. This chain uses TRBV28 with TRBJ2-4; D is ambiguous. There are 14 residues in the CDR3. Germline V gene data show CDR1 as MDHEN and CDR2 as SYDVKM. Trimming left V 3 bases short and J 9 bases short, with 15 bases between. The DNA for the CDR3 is TGTGCCAGCAGTTTGGGCCTCCTGGGGTCCATTCAGTACTTC. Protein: CASSLGLLGSIQYF.